Each of the 5 T cell receptor beta chains below was sequenced from the same sample in a study of T-cell reconstitution after alpha-beta-depleted transplantation in children. During its preparation, the TCRbeta library received unique molecular identifiers. TCRdb reanalysed the PCR reads using MiXCR and keeps one entry per CDR3 protein. There are roughly 590,000 distinct CDR3 sequences in the sample; over 15% occur only once, and about 1.1% lies in the top ten. Sample: PBMCs from the stem cell graft donor, taken from the stem cell graft. The receptors here all came from a human donor who donated a stem cell graft to a child with acute myeloid leukemia.

The table lists this clonotype with many counts. The chain has TRBV5-1 and TRBJ2-3; the D gene is possibly TRBD2 (6 bases). This CDR3 contains 15 residues. Germline V gene data show CDR1 as SGHRS and CDR2 as YFSETQ. Trimming pared 5 bases from V and 3 bases from J, leaving 16 bases between. Written as DNA, the CDR3 is TGCGCCAGCAGGCAGGAGGGGCAGGCAACAGATACGCAGTATTTT. Amino acids: CASRQEGQATDTQYF.

This clonotype turned up a few times. This chain connects TRBV5-1 to TRBJ2-1; weak D call: TRBD1 (5 bases). The CDR3 totals 15 residues. V was clipped by 1 base and J by 6 bases, with 14 bases between them. Per germline, CDR1 SGHRS and CDR2 YFSETQ. The CDR3: CASSLQLGQSNEQFF. In DNA form, the CDR3 reads TGCGCCAGCAGCTTGCAATTGGGGCAGAGCAATGAGCAGTTCTTC.

The genes are TRBV15 and TRBJ1-6; the match to TRBD1 covers 7 bases. V was pared by 0 bases and J by 10 bases, with 3 bases of the junction left unmatched. The CDR3 has 14 residues. CDR1 and CDR2 from the germline V gene are LNHNV and YYDKDF (reference sequence). The chain's CDR3 is CATSRDRGSSPLHF. CDR3 bases: TGTGCCACCAGCAGAGACAGGGGGAGCTCACCCCTCCACTTT.

This sequence joins TRBV11-3 and TRBJ2-1, with a weak D call TRBD2 (5 bases). Per the germline V gene, CDR1 is SGHNT and CDR2 is YENEEA. Trimming took 1 base from V and 8 from J, leaving 15 bases between them. CDR3 length: 15 residues. The CDR3 protein is CASSLGLSPLDEQFF. The CDR3 region has the DNA TGTGCCAGCAGCTTAGGACTATCCCCTTTGGATGAGCAGTTCTTC.

This clonotype was counted ten times or more. This sequence joins TRBV28 and TRBJ2-6, with unresolved D. This CDR3 spans 14 amino acids. V lost 7 bases, J lost 1 base, and 8 bases lay in between. Germline-derived CDR1 and CDR2 are MDHEN and SYDVKM. The CDR3 bases are TGTGCCAGCACGAGTGGGTCTGGGGCCAACGTCCTGACTTTC. It encodes CASTSGSGANVLTF.